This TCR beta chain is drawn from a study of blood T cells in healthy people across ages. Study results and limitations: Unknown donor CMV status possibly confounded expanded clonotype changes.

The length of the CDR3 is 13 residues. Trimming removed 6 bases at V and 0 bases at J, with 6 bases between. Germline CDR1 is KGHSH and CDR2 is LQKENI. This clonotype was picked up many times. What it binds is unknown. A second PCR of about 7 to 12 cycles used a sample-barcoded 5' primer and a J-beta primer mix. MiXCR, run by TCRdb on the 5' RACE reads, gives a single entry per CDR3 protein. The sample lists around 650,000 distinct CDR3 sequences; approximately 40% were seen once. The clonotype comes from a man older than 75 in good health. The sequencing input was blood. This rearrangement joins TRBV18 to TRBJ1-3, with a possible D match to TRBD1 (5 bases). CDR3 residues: CASSGTSGNTIYF. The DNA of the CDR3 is TGTGCCAGCTCGGGGACCTCTGGAAACACCATATATTTT.